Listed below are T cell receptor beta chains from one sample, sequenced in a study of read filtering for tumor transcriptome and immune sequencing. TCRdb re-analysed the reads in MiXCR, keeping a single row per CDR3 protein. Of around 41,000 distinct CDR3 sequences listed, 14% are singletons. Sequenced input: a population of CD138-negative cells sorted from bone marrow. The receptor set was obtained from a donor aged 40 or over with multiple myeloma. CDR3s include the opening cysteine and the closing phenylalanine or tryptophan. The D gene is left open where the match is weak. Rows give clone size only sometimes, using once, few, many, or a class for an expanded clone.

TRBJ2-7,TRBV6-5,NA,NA,CASSYAAGRTYEQYF,TGTGCCAGCAGTTACGCGGCAGGGAGAACCTACGAGCAGTACTTC
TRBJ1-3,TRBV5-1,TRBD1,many,CASSAKQGASGNTIYF,TGCGCCAGCAGCGCGAAACAGGGGGCCTCTGGAAACACCATATATTTT
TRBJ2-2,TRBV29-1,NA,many,CSVEANRQTGELFF,TGCAGCGTTGAAGCGAACAGGCAGACCGGGGAGCTGTTTTTT
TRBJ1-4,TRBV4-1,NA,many,CASSQERRVMEKLFF,TGCGCCAGCAGCCAAGAGCGCAGGGTAATGGAAAAACTGTTTTTT
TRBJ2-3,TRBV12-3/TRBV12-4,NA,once,CASSASRGASGDTQYF,TGTGCCAGCAGTGCAAGCAGGGGAGCCTCGGGAGATACGCAGTATTTT
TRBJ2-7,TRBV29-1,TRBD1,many,CSVEKQGINEQYF,TGCAGCGTTGAAAAACAGGGGATCAACGAGCAGTACTTC
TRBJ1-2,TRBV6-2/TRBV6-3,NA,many,CASSYRDNYGYTF,TGTGCCAGCAGTTACCGGGACAACTATGGCTACACCTTC
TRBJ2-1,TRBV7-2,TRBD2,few,CASSPTPSGVNEQFF,TGTGCCAGCAGCCCGACTCCTAGCGGGGTCAATGAGCAGTTCTTC
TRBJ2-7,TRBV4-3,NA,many,CASSQIQGSPYEQYF,TGCGCCAGCAGCCAGATCCAGGGTAGTCCCTACGAGCAGTACTTC
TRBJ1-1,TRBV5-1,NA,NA,CASSLEWTQPNTEAFF,TGCGCCAGCAGCTTGGAATGGACACAGCCGAACACTGAAGCTTTCTTT
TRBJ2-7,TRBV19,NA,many,CASSRAGGDYEQYF,TGTGCCAGTAGTAGGGCCGGGGGTGACTACGAGCAGTACTTC
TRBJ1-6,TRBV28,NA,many,CASSGPRTPLHF,TGTGCCAGCAGTGGGCCAAGAACACCCCTCCACTTT
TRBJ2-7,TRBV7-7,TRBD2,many,CASSAELACDEQYF,TGTGCTAGCAGCGCTGAACTAGCGTGCGACGAGCAGTACTTC
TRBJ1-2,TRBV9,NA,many,CASRSEGRNYGYTF,TGTGCCAGCAGGTCAGAGGGCAGGAACTATGGCTACACCTTC
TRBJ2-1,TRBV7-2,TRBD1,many,CASSQGQVNEQFF,TGTGCCAGCAGCCAGGGACAGGTCAATGAGCAGTTCTTC
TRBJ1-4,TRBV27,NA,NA,CASSSNRAATNEKLFF,TGTGCCAGCAGTTCAAACAGGGCTGCAACTAATGAAAAACTGTTTTTT
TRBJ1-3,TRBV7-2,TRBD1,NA,CASSPRGGTTAGNTIYF,TGTGCCAGCAGCCCAAGAGGGGGCACTACAGCTGGAAACACCATATATTTT
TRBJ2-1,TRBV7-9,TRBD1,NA,CASTYRGGQNVNEQFF,TGTGCCAGCACCTACCGAGGGGGACAGAATGTGAATGAGCAGTTCTTC
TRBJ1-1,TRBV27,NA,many,CASSATGAEAFF,TGTGCCAGCTCAGCCACTGGCGCTGAAGCTTTCTTT
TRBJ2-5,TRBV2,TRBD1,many,CASRGQGGGETQYF,TGTGCCAGCAGAGGACAGGGAGGAGGCGAGACCCAGTACTTC
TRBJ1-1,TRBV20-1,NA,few,CCARAQGDTEAFF,TGCTGTGCTAGAGCTCAGGGAGACACTGAAGCTTTCTTT
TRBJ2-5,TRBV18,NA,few,CASSPPVRSGETQYF,TGTGCCAGCTCACCACCGGTTCGATCTGGAGAGACCCAGTACTTC
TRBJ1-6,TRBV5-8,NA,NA,CASSFIWSTNSPLHF,TGTGCCAGCAGCTTCATATGGTCCACGAATTCACCCCTCCACTTT
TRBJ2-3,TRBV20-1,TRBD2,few,CSASGGGGDTDTQYF,TGCAGTGCCAGCGGGGGCGGGGGAGACACAGATACGCAGTATTTT
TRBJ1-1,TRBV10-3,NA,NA,CAIKTGKGTEVFF,TGTGCCATCAAAACGGGGAAAGGAACTGAAGTTTTCTTT
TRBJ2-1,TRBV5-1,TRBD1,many,CASSRPLGGTEQFF,TGCGCCAGCAGCCGCCCACTAGGGGGCACTGAGCAGTTCTTC
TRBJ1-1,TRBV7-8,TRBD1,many,CASSLGSGGNTEAFF,TGTGCCAGCAGCTTAGGGTCAGGGGGCAACACTGAAGCTTTCTTT
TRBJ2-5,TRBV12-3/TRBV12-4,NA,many,CASSSGQSGQETQYF,TGTGCCAGCAGCTCTGGACAGTCGGGCCAAGAGACCCAGTACTTC
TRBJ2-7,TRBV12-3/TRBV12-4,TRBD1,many,CASSLKGAQEQYF,TGTGCCAGCAGTTTAAAGGGGGCGCAAGAGCAGTACTTC
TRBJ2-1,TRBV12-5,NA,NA,CASGLSVGEQFF,TGTGCTAGTGGCCTCTCAGTGGGTGAGCAGTTCTTC
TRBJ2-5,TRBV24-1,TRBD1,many,CATSDIDGTGGATQYF,TGTGCCACCAGTGATATAGATGGGACAGGGGGCGCGACCCAGTACTTC
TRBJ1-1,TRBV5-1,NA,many,CASSMDRKNTEAFF,TGCGCCAGCAGCATGGACAGAAAGAACACTGAAGCTTTCTTT
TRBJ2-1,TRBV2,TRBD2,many,CASSPGLAGVF,TGTGCCAGCAGCCCAGGGCTAGCGGGGGTGTTC
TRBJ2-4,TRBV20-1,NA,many,CSASELDSRIQYF,TGCAGTGCTAGCGAACTGGACAGCCGAATTCAGTACTTC
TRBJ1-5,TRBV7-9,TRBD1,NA,CASSLDGTDNQPQHF,TGTGCCAGCAGCTTGGACGGGACAGACAATCAGCCCCAGCATTTT
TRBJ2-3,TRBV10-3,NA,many,CAISEGARVSTDTQYF,TGTGCCATCAGTGAGGGGGCCAGGGTTAGCACAGATACGCAGTATTTT
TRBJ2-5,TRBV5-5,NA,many,CASSLGWGGETQYF,TGTGCCAGCAGCTTGGGATGGGGCGGGGAGACCCAGTACTTC
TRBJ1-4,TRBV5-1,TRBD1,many,CASSLTGEEKLFF,TGCGCCAGCAGCTTGACAGGGGAAGAAAAACTGTTTTTT
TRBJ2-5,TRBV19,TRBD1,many,CASSGGQGQKETQYF,TGTGCCAGTAGTGGCGGACAGGGTCAAAAAGAGACCCAGTACTTC
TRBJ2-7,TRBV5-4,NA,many,CASSPTYSSYEQYF,TGTGCCAGCAGCCCGACTTATAGCTCCTACGAGCAGTACTTC
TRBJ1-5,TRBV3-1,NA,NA,CASSRGKGGNQPQHF,TGTGCCAGCAGCCGCGGCAAAGGTGGAAATCAGCCCCAGCATTTT
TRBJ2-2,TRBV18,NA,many,CASSPLVPRGTGELFF,TGTGCCAGCTCACCCCTGGTGCCCAGGGGCACCGGGGAGCTGTTTTTT
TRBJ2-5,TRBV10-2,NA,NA,CASSEGETQYF,TGCGCCAGCAGTGAGGGCGAGACCCAGTACTTC